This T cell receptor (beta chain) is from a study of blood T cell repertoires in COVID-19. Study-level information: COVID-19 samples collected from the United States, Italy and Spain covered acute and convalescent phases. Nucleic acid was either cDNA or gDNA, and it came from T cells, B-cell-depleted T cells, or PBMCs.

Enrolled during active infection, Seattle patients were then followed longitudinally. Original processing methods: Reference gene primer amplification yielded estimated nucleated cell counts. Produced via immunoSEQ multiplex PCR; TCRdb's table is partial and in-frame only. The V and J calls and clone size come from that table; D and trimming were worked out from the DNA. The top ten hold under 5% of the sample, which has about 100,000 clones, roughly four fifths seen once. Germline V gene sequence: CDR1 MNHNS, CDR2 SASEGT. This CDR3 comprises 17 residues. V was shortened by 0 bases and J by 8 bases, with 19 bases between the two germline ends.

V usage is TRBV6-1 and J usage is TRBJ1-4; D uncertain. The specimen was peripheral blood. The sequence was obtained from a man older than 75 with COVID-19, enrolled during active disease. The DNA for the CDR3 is TGTGCCAGCAGTGAAGCGCTAGAGGCCTTCGTTGGGGAAAAACTGTTTTTT. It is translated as CASSEALEAFVGEKLFF.